The sequence of this T cell receptor beta chain was determined in a study of T cell repertoires in cytomegalovirus infection. Trimming cost V 5 bases and J 14 bases; bases outside gene matches: 20. CDR1 and CDR2 from the germline V gene are DFQATT and SNEGSKA (reference sequence). The CDR3 covers 15 residues. TCRdb ran MiXCR on the reads and lists one entry per CDR3 protein. Among approximately 590,000 distinct CDR3 sequences listed, approximately 40% were seen once. Remarks on this clonotype: Antigen unknown.

The source of this sequence is a human donor in good health (CMV status not recorded). Some clones in this sample may be carry-over from other donors' samples. J is TRBJ2-3 and V is TRBV20-1; 9 bases match TRBD2. The source material was cultured PBMCs, sampled from culture after CMV antigen stimulation. CDR3 coding DNA: TGCAGTGCTCAGACTAGCGGAGGGGAGTCGGCCACGGTGTATTTT. This gives the protein CSAQTSGGESATVYF.